The 9 T cell receptor beta chains below were found in one sample sequenced in a study of cytotoxic CD8 clonotypes in ibrutinib-treated CLL. The assay was immunoSEQ multiplex PCR, and TCRdb's table has in-frame clones only and misses some. The sample gives some 19,000 clones, 81% of which show up once; under 7% is in the top ten. The sample was PBMCs, taken before ibrutinib treatment. The receptor set was obtained from a human donor with chronic lymphocytic leukemia.

The chain combines TRBV5-6 with TRBJ2-5, with 8 bases identical to TRBD2. The CDR3 is 16 residues long. Germline lookup yields CDR1 SGHDT and CDR2 YYEEEE. V trimming: 4 bases; J trimming: 1 base; junction bases outside the gene matches: 9. Here the CDR3 DNA reads TGTGCCAGCAGCCCCCTCGGGGCGGGAGGCCAAGAGACCCAGTACTTC. Protein: CASSPLGAGGQETQYF.

This clone is a singleton in its sample. This chain connects TRBV5-8 to TRBJ1-6; TRBD1 is a possible D gene (5 bases). V gave up 0 bases and J gave up 9 bases, with 16 bases separating them. The CDR3 is 16 residues long. The germline gives CDR1 SGHTS, CDR2 YDEGEE. CDR3 in DNA: TGTGCCAGCAGCTTGGTGGGGGGTTCCGTGGGTTCACCCCTCCACTTT. Translated, it gives CASSLVGGSVGSPLHF.

The chain uses TRBV5-6 and TRBJ1-3; D remains ambiguous. The V gene lost 2 bases and the J gene lost 1 base, with 16 bases spanning the gap. Germline V gene sequence: CDR1 SGHDT, CDR2 YYEEEE. The CDR3 runs 17 residues. The CDR3 sequence is CASSFDEYGGSGNTIYF. Here the CDR3 DNA reads TGTGCCAGCAGCTTTGATGAATATGGAGGGTCTGGAAACACCATATATTTT. Full variable domain (rest looked up from reference TRBV5-6 and TRBJ1-3): DAGVTQSPTHLIKTRGQQVTLRCSPKSGHDTVSWYQQALGQGPQFIFQYYEEEERQRGNFPDRFSGHQFPNYSSELNVNALLLGDSALYLCASSFDEYGGSGNTIYFGEGSWLTVV.

The chain recombines TRBV19 with TRBJ2-3; TRBD2 might be the D (5 bases). The CDR3 has 15 amino acids. The germline CDR1 and CDR2 sequences are LNHDA and SQIVND (reference sequence). V shed 8 bases and J shed 3 bases, with 18 bases lying between them. CDR3 coding DNA: TGTGCCAGTTCTGGAGCGAAAGAGGGAACAGATACGCAGTATTTT. The encoded protein is CASSGAKEGTDTQYF.

CDR3 amino acids: CASSLSSVETQYF. As DNA, the CDR3 is TGTGCCAGCAGTTTGTCTAGCGTTGAGACCCAGTACTTC. This chain joins TRBV28 and TRBJ2-5; tentative D call: TRBD2 (6 bases). The CDR3 sequence is 13 residues long. Germline V gene data show CDR1 as MDHEN and CDR2 as SYDVKM. V was pared by 3 bases and J by 5 bases, with 10 bases between.

The chain employs TRBV10-3 and TRBJ1-2; the D is unclear. The V gene lost 3 bases and the J gene lost 7 bases, with 9 bases spanning the gap. Germline V gene sequence: CDR1 ENHRY, CDR2 SYGVKD. This CDR3 has 12 residues. CDR3 sequence reads: CAISEEGFGYTF. The CDR3 bases are TGTGCCATCAGTGAAGAGGGATTTGGCTACACCTTC.

This chain connects TRBV2 to TRBJ2-2, with D possibly being TRBD1 (6 bases). Germline values: CDR1 SNHLY, CDR2 FYNNEI. With 6 bases removed from V and 6 bases from J, the gap between germline ends came to 11 bases. The length of the CDR3 is 13 residues. For the CDR3, the DNA is TGTGCCAGCAGACCAGGACAGCCCGGGGAGCTGTTTTTT. As protein: CASRPGQPGELFF.

CDR3 loop: CASSLEGPENNSPLHF. The CDR3 bases are TGTGCCAGCAGCTTGGAGGGGCCCGAGAATAATTCACCCCTCCACTTT. The chain is built from TRBV5-5 and TRBJ1-6, with a possible D match to TRBD1 (5 bases). Germline assignment: CDR1 SGHKS and CDR2 YYEKEE (reference sequence). This CDR3 is 16 amino acids long. V gave up 0 bases and J gave up 5 bases, with 12 bases separating them. The variable domain in full, with the rest retrieved from reference TRBV5-5 and TRBJ1-6, is DAGVTQSPTHLIKTRGQQVTLRCSPISGHKSVSWYQQVLGQGPQFIFQYYEKEERGRGNFPDRFSARQFPNYSSELNVNALLLGDSALYLCASSLEGPENNSPLHFGNGTRLTVT.

The chain uses TRBV6-6 and TRBJ2-7; 8 bases fit TRBD1. This CDR3 region has 12 residues. CDR1 is MNHNY and CDR2 is SVGAGI in the germline V gene (reference sequence). J lost 10 bases, V lost 6 bases, and 8 bases had no gene match. CDR3 sequence reads: CASRDTGGSQYF. In DNA, the CDR3 is TGTGCCAGCAGAGATACAGGGGGAAGTCAGTACTTC.